The 27 T cell receptor beta chains listed next were all sequenced from one sample in a study of T cells in Graves' hyperthyroidism and ophthalmopathy. The CDR3 regions of TCR beta were amplified from RNA transcripts. During a first-round RT-PCR of the TCR CDR3, the HTBI primer set was used. TCRdb recomputed calls from the multiplex PCR reads with MiXCR, one row per CDR3 protein. The sample records 530,000 or so distinct CDR3 sequences, about half being singletons. Sequencing input: peripheral blood or thyroid tissue (not recorded which). These receptors all stem from a woman aged 18 to 35 with Graves' hyperthyroidism.

V usage is TRBV2 and J usage is TRBJ1-2, with TRBD1 as a possible D gene (6 bases). The CDR3 covers 11 residues. Germline values: CDR1 SNHLY, CDR2 FYNNEI. The CDR3 sequence: CARDSGVGYTF. CDR3 DNA: TGTGCTAGAGATTCAGGGGTTGGCTACACCTTC.

V gene TRBV20-1 combines with J gene TRBJ2-3; D may correspond to TRBD1 or TRBD2 (5 bases each). The CDR3 is made up of 14 amino acids. The V and J ends lost 3 bases and 5 bases respectively, with 15 bases between them. Looked up from germline, CDR1 is DFQATT and CDR2 is SNEGSKA (reference sequence). DNA of the CDR3: TGCAGTGCTAGCCGGGACGCCATAAGAGATACGCAGTATTTT. This encodes CSASRDAIRDTQYF.

This clonotype was seen repeatedly, ten times or more. The rearrangement joins TRBV20-1 to TRBJ2-7; D may be TRBD1 (6 bases). The germline CDR1 and CDR2 sequences are DFQATT and SNEGSKA (reference sequence). The CDR3 spans 12 residues. Trimming removed 6 bases from V and 4 bases from J, with 13 bases in between. CDR3 amino acids: CSAGRGQYEQYF. The DNA of the CDR3 is TGCAGTGCGGGGCGCGGACAGTACGAGCAGTACTTC.

Here the CDR3 DNA reads TGTGCCAGCAGTCAGGGGTGGGGGAATTCACCCCTCCACTTT. It encodes CASSQGWGNSPLHF. This chain uses TRBV27 with TRBJ1-6, with TRBD1 as a possible D gene (6 bases). The CDR3 sequence is 14 residues long. Germline V gene data show CDR1 as MNHEY and CDR2 as SMNVEV (reference sequence). The V and J ends lost 5 bases and 7 bases respectively, with 12 bases between them.

The chain employs TRBV2 and TRBJ2-7; TRBD2 matches at 8 bases. The length of the CDR3 is 14 residues. Germline V gene sequence: CDR1 SNHLY, CDR2 FYNNEI. The CDR3 sequence: CANPLSGSSYEQYF. CDR3 in DNA: TGTGCTAACCCGCTCAGCGGGAGTTCCTACGAGCAGTACTTC.

This clonotype was seen many times. The chain recombines TRBV7-8 with TRBJ2-7, with 9 bases that match TRBD2. The CDR3 is 16 amino acids. Germline CDR1 and CDR2: SGHVS and FQNEAQ. With V trimmed by 5 bases and J by 4 bases, 12 bases remained unmatched. This CDR3 reads CASSPRGGRASYEQYF. The CDR3 DNA follows: TGTGCCAGCAGCCCGAGGGGCGGGAGGGCCTCTTACGAGCAGTACTTC.

The rearrangement uses TRBV12-3 or TRBV12-4 and TRBJ2-7; no firm D call. V was cut by 1 base and J by 7 bases, with 14 bases left in between. The CDR3 loop spans 14 amino acids. The CDR3 sequence is CASSLGLVYNEQYF. The CDR3 nucleotides read TGTGCCAGCAGTTTAGGGTTGGTGTACAATGAGCAGTACTTC.

This clonotype was found a few times. CDR3 sequence reads: CASSETPLEQYF. CDR3 bases: TGTGCCAGCAGTGAAACCCCCCTCGAGCAGTACTTC. The rearrangement uses TRBV6-1 and TRBJ2-7; D uncertain. Germline V gene data show CDR1 as MNHNS and CDR2 as SASEGT. Trimming cost V 2 bases and J 6 bases, with 8 bases left between them. This CDR3 is 12 amino acids long.

Concerning this clonotype: In this CDR3 the conserved last residue, phenylalanine or tryptophan, is missing, so a read error is likely. CDR3 nucleotides: TGTGCCACCAGCAGAGTAGCGGGTTCCAAAGATACGCAGTATGTT. Translating gives CATSRVAGSKDTQYV. The rearrangement joins TRBV15 to TRBJ2-3; TRBD2 aligns across 7 bases. Germline assignment: CDR1 LNHNV and CDR2 YYDKDF (reference sequence). The CDR3 runs to 15 residues. Trimming at V came to 1 base and at J to 5 bases, leaving 6 bases not matched to a gene.

The chain is built from TRBV29-1 and TRBJ1-2, with TRBD1 matching over 9 bases. CDR1 and CDR2 (germline): SQVTM, ANQGSEA. V was clipped by 3 bases and J by 7 bases; unmatched bases: 6. The CDR3 consists of 13 residues. The CDR3 spells CSVEETGGGGYTF. The CDR3 nucleotides are TGCAGCGTTGAGGAAACAGGGGGCGGTGGCTACACCTTC.

This chain uses TRBV15 with TRBJ1-5; D not certain. V was clipped by 0 bases and J by 4 bases, with 7 bases between them. Germline CDR1 and CDR2: LNHNV and YYDKDF (reference sequence). The CDR3 covers 14 residues. The CDR3 DNA follows: TGTGCCACCAGCAGAGATCAAGAAAATCAGCCCCAGCATTTT. Its protein is CATSRDQENQPQHF.

This clonotype was seen many times. The chain combines TRBV29-1 with TRBJ2-7, with D perhaps being TRBD1 or TRBD2 (5 bases each). Germline V gives CDR1 SQVTM, CDR2 ANQGSEA. Trimming took off 2 bases at V and 3 bases at J, with 14 bases between the two ends. This CDR3 comprises 14 residues. The CDR3 loop is CSVESPGRHYEQYF. The CDR3 DNA reads as TGCAGCGTTGAATCCCCGGGACGGCACTACGAGCAGTACTTC.

The rearrangement uses TRBV20-1 and TRBJ1-2, with D possibly TRBD1 on 6 matching bases. The CDR3 totals 12 residues. Trimming removed 8 bases at V and 4 bases at J, with 14 bases between. Germline V gene sequence: CDR1 DFQATT, CDR2 SNEGSKA (reference sequence). In DNA form, the CDR3 reads TGCAGTTACACGGACAGCGCCTATGGCTACACCTTC. Amino acid sequence: CSYTDSAYGYTF.

The chain recombines TRBV14 with TRBJ2-7; D is unresolved. The CDR3 spans 13 residues. V was clipped by 11 bases and J by 6 bases, with 20 bases between them. Germline V gene lookup returns CDR1 SGHDN and CDR2 FVKESK. DNA of the CDR3: TGTGCCTGGAGTGTTCTGGGTAGAGGCGAGCAGTACTTC. Encoded protein: CAWSVLGRGEQYF.

The chain joins TRBV18 to TRBJ2-7, with 12 bases aligning to TRBD1. The V and J ends lost 3 bases and 7 bases, in that order; junction bases with no gene match: 4. Germline V gene lookup returns CDR1 KGHSH and CDR2 LQKENI. CDR3 length: 14 residues. The CDR3 nucleotides read TGTGCCAGCTCACCGGGGGACAGGGGGCCTGAGCAGTACTTC. This translates into CASSPGDRGPEQYF. The entire variable domain, with the rest obtained from reference TRBV18 and TRBJ2-7, is as follows: NAGVMQNPRHLVRRRGQEARLRCSPMKGHSHVYWYRQLPEEGLKFMVYLQKENIIDESGMPKERFSAEFPKEGPSILRIQQVVRGDSAAYFCASSPGDRGPEQYFGPGTRLTVT.

The V call is TRBV7-7, the J call TRBJ2-7; 10 nucleotides align to TRBD2. The J segment lost 7 bases and the V segment lost 8 bases, leaving 14 bases of the junction unmatched. Germline V CDR1 and CDR2: SSHAT, FNYEAQ (reference sequence). There are 15 residues in the CDR3. CDR3 coding DNA: TGTGCCAGCGGACAAGCGGGAGGGGTCACGAATGAGCAGTACTTC. It translates to CASGQAGGVTNEQYF.

The chain has TRBV20-1 and TRBJ1-1; unclear D gene. The germline gives CDR1 DFQATT, CDR2 SNEGSKA (reference sequence). There are 10 residues in the CDR3. The V gene lost 0 bases and the J gene lost 6 bases, with 2 bases spanning the gap. CDR3 sequence: CSARDSEAFF. CDR3 coding DNA: TGCAGTGCTAGAGACTCTGAAGCTTTCTTT.

This clonotype was recorded many times. The chain joins TRBV20-1 to TRBJ1-5; a weak D match, TRBD1 (6 bases). CDR3 size: 14 residues. Trimming took 0 bases from V and 9 from J, leaving 15 bases between them. CDR1 is DFQATT and CDR2 is SNEGSKA in the germline V gene (reference sequence). The CDR3 nucleotides read TGCAGTGCTAGAGATCAGGGGACACAGGGGCCCCAGCATTTT. Its protein is CSARDQGTQGPQHF.

The chain couples TRBV7-9 to TRBJ2-7, with 14 bases matching TRBD2. The CDR3 is 16 amino acids. Germline V gene data show CDR1 as SEHNR and CDR2 as FQNEAQ (reference sequence). J was trimmed by 4 bases and V by 3 bases; bases with no gene match: 5. The CDR3 DNA reads TGTGCCAGCAGCTTCTCTGGGACTAGCGGGAGTTACGAGCAGTACTTC. Translated, it gives CASSFSGTSGSYEQYF.

The J gene is TRBJ1-5, the V gene TRBV6-5; TRBD1 matches at 9 bases. Germline V CDR1 and CDR2: MNHEY, SVGAGI. This CDR3 is 16 amino acids long. With 4 bases clipped from V and 4 bases from J, the junction kept 8 bases outside the gene matches. Written as DNA, the CDR3 is TGTGCCAGCAGTTTGACAGGGACAGGGAGTAATCAGCCCCAGCATTTT. Translation: CASSLTGTGSNQPQHF.

The V and J genes are TRBV2 and TRBJ2-5; D tentatively fits TRBD1 or TRBD2 (5 bases each). Germline-derived CDR1 and CDR2 are SNHLY and FYNNEI. Trimming left V 4 bases short and J 2 bases short, with 11 bases between. The CDR3 loop spans 14 amino acids. In DNA form, the CDR3 reads TGTGCCAGCAGTGGAAGGGACGGACAAGAGACCCAGTACTTC. This gives the protein CASSGRDGQETQYF.

A single count supports this clonotype. V and J are TRBV7-9 and TRBJ1-6; D is uncertain. The CDR3 covers 16 residues. The germline CDR1 and CDR2 sequences are SEHNR and FQNEAQ (reference sequence). Trimming removed 1 base from V and 7 bases from J, with 14 bases in between. CDR3 residues: CASSLGTSGYNSPLHF. DNA of the CDR3: TGTGCCAGCAGCTTAGGGACTAGCGGCTACAATTCACCCCTCCACTTT. Combining the CDR3 with reference TRBV7-9 and TRBJ1-6 gives the whole variable domain DTGVSQNPRHKITKRGQNVTFRCDPISEHNRLYWYRQTLGQGPEFLTYFQNEAQLEKSRLLSDRFSAERPKGSFSTLEIQRTEQGDSAMYLCASSLGTSGYNSPLHFGNGTRLTVT.

Concerning this clonotype: A read error may be the cause here, since a much bigger clone is one base away. This chain connects TRBV2 to TRBJ2-7; 11 bases match TRBD2. Trimming removed 6 bases from V and 6 bases from J; junction bases left unmatched: 4. The length of the CDR3 is 13 residues. The V gene's germline CDR1 is SNHLY and CDR2 FYNNEI. CDR3 region: CASSYSGRGEQYF. CDR3 sequence (DNA): TGTGCCAGCAGCTATAGCGGGAGGGGCGAGCAGTACTTC.

The chain is built from TRBV7-8 and TRBJ1-6; weak D call: TRBD1 (5 bases). This CDR3 region has 18 residues. Germline lookup yields CDR1 SGHVS and CDR2 FQNEAQ. Trimming left V 5 bases short and J 6 bases short, with 23 bases between. The CDR3 sequence: CASSPYRLAGRINSPLHF. The CDR3 DNA is TGTGCCAGCAGCCCCTACCGACTAGCGGGACGGATTAATTCACCCCTCCACTTT.

This clonotype has a count of ten or more. The CDR3 sequence is CASSPNQGYNQPQHF. The CDR3 nucleotides are TGTGCCAGCAGCCCGAACCAGGGTTACAATCAGCCCCAGCATTTT. This chain links TRBV6-5 with TRBJ1-5, with TRBD1 as a possible D gene (5 bases). There are 15 residues in the CDR3. The V end was cut by 6 bases, the J end by 3 bases, with 15 bases between. Germline V CDR1 and CDR2: MNHEY, SVGAGI.

This chain uses TRBV29-1 with TRBJ2-2; D is perhaps TRBD1 (6 bases). CDR3 length equals 14 residues. Trimming took 6 bases from V and 0 from J, leaving 11 bases between them. Looked up from germline, CDR1 is SQVTM and CDR2 is ANQGSEA. The CDR3, as DNA: TGCAGCGTCGGGACATTCGCGAACACCGGGGAGCTGTTTTTT. Translation gives CSVGTFANTGELFF.

This clonotype was observed at least ten times. The gene calls are TRBV5-5 and TRBJ1-5; 9 bases are shared with TRBD1. CDR1 and CDR2 from the germline V gene are SGHKS and YYEKEE (reference sequence). The CDR3 consists of 14 residues. The trim removed 4 bases at V and 8 bases at J, leaving 7 bases unmatched. CDR3 DNA sequence: TGTGCCAGCAGCCCCGGGACAGGGTGGGAGCCCCAGCATTTT. It specifies CASSPGTGWEPQHF. The full variable domain, its missing parts supplied by reference TRBV5-5 and TRBJ1-5, is DAGVTQSPTHLIKTRGQQVTLRCSPISGHKSVSWYQQVLGQGPQFIFQYYEKEERGRGNFPDRFSARQFPNYSSELNVNALLLGDSALYLCASSPGTGWEPQHFGDGTRLSIL.